This T cell receptor (beta chain) was recovered during a study of cytomegalovirus exposure and HLA in healthy donors. Study findings and constraints: It has been reported that TCR beta sequences accurately predicted the HLA-A and HLA-B alleles of most subjects.

V gave up 2 bases and J gave up 10 bases, with 5 bases separating them. CDR3 size: 10 residues. Germline V gene lookup returns CDR1 MDHEN and CDR2 SYDVKM. This clone came up a few times. The antigen is not known. The primer mix had 60 Vbeta and 13 Jbeta primers. The assay was immunoSEQ multiplex PCR, and TCRdb's table has in-frame clones only and misses some. The data show roughly 130,000 clones, 75% to 90% seen once. This sequence joins TRBV28 and TRBJ1-1; D is uncertain. The sample taken for sequencing was PBMCs. The receptor comes from a young man in good health and CMV-seronegative. CDR3 residues: CASSLNGAFF. As DNA, the CDR3 is TGTGCCAGCAGTTTAAACGGAGCTTTCTTT.